A selection of T cell receptor beta chains follows, all from one sample in a study of cytomegalovirus exposure and HLA in healthy donors. TCRdb's table, derived via immunoSEQ multiplex PCR, lists solely in-frame clones and lacks some. The sample consists of roughly 100,000 clones, approximately 78% of them appearing once. The sample comprised PBMCs. These receptors were collected from a woman aged 60-75 years in good health and CMV-seronegative. CDR3s include the opening cysteine and the closing phenylalanine or tryptophan. A D gene is named only where the DNA matches it firmly.

d_call,j_call,v_call,cdr3_nt,cdr3_aa
.,TRBJ1-5,TRBV7-8,TGTGCCAGCAGCTTAGGGGGGGACGGTCAGCCCCAGCATTTT,CASSLGGDGQPQHF
TRBD1,TRBJ2-3,TRBV30,TGTGCCTGGAGTTCAATCCCGGGACAGGTGGAAGACACGCAGTATTTT,CAWSSIPGQVEDTQYF
.,TRBJ2-5,TRBV7-9,TGTGCCAGCAGCTTAGAGTTCAACAAGCAAGAGACCCAGTACTTC,CASSLEFNKQETQYF
.,TRBJ1-5,TRBV28,TGTGCCAGCAACCGGGGGGCCTTCAATCAGCCCCAGCATTTT,CASNRGAFNQPQHF
TRBD1,TRBJ1-2,TRBV27,TGTGCCAGCAGTTTATCGATGGGGGACAGTCTTTTCACCTTC,CASSLSMGDSLFTF
.,TRBJ2-7,TRBV28,TGTGCCAGCAGTTTTGCGGGAAGCTCCTACGAGCAGTACTTC,CASSFAGSSYEQYF
TRBD1,TRBJ1-1,TRBV30,TGTGCCTGGACCACTGGACAGGGGGCGGCTGAAGCTTTCTTT,CAWTTGQGAAEAFF
.,TRBJ2-5,TRBV4-3,TGCGCCAGCAGCCATGGCAGCCAAGAGACCCAGTACTTC,CASSHGSQETQYF
.,TRBJ2-7,TRBV18,TGTGCCAGCTCACTGGGGCCCGAGGAGCAGTACTTC,CASSLGPEEQYF
TRBD1,TRBJ1-5,TRBV6-1,TGTGCCAGTTCAGGGGGGCCAAATCAGCCCCAGCATTTT,CASSGGPNQPQHF
.,TRBJ2-3,TRBV5-1,TGCGCCAGCAGCTTGTGGGGGGGCACAGATACGCAGTATTTT,CASSLWGGTDTQYF
TRBD1,TRBJ2-3,TRBV5-1,TGCGCCAGCAGCCCCGGGACAGTGAGCACAGATACGCAGTATTTT,CASSPGTVSTDTQYF
.,TRBJ1-5,TRBV6-1,TGTGCCAGCAGTGAAACGGCTTGGGGCCAGCCCCAGCATTTT,CASSETAWGQPQHF
.,TRBJ2-7,TRBV5-1,TGCGCCAGCAGCTCCCGACCAGGAAACTACGAGCAGTACTTC,CASSSRPGNYEQYF
TRBD2,TRBJ2-7,TRBV5-6,TGTGCCAGCAGCAAACCGGGACTAGTAAGTTACGAGCAGTACTTC,CASSKPGLVSYEQYF
TRBD1,TRBJ2-6,TRBV5-6,TGTGCCAGCAGAATGACAGGGGTACCCTTTGACGGGGCCAACGTCCTGACTTTC,CASRMTGVPFDGANVLTF